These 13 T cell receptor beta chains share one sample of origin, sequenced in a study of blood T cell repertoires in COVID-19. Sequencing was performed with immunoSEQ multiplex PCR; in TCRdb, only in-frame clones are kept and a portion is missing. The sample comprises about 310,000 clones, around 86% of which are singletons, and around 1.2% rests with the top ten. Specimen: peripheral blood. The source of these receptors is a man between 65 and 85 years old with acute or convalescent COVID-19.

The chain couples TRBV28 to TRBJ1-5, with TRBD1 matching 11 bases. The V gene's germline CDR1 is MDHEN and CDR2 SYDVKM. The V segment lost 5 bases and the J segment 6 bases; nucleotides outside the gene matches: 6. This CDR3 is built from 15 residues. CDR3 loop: CASSPRTGGGQPQHF. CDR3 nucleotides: TGTGCCAGCAGTCCCCGGACAGGGGGCGGTCAGCCCCAGCATTTT. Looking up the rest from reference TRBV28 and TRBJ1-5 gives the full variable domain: DVKVTQSSRYLVKRTGEKVFLECVQDMDHENMFWYRQDPGLGLRLIYFSYDVKMKEKGDIPEGYSVSREKKERFSLILESASTNQTSMYLCASSPRTGGGQPQHFGDGTRLSIL.

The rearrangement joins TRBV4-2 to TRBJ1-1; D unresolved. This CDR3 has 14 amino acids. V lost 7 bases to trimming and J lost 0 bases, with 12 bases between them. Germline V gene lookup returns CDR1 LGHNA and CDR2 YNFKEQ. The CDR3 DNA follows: TGTGCCAGCACGACCGAGGGCCTGAACACTGAAGCTTTCTTT. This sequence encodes CASTTEGLNTEAFF.

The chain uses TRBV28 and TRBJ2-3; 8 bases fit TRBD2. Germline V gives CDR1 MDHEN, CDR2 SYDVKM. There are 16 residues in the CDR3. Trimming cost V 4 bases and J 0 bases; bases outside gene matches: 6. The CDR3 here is CASSSAGATSTDTQYF. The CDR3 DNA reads TGTGCCAGCAGTTCAGCGGGAGCAACTAGCACAGATACGCAGTATTTT.

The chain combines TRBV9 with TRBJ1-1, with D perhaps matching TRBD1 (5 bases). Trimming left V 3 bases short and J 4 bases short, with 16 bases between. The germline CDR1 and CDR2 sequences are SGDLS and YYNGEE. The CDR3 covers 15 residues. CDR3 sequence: CASSAQTVTGTEAFF. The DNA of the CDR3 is TGTGCCAGCAGCGCCCAGACAGTTACAGGCACTGAAGCTTTCTTT.

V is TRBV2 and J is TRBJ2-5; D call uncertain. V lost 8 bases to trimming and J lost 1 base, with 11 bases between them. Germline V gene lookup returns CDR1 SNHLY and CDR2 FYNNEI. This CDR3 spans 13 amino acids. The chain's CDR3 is CASLFGPQETQYF. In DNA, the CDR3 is TGTGCCAGCCTCTTTGGGCCCCAAGAGACCCAGTACTTC.

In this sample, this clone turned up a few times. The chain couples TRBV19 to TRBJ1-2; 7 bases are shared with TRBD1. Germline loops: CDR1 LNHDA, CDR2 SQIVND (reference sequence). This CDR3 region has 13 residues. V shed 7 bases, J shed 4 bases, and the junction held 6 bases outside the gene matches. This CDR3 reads CASTPGQTYGYTF. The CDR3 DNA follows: TGTGCCAGTACCCCGGGACAGACCTATGGCTACACCTTC.

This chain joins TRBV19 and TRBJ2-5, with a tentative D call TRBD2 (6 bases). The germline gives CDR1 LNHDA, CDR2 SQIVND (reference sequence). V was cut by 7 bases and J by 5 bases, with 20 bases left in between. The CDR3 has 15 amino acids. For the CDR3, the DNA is TGTGCCAGTACCCCGGCGGGGTACCCCCGGGAGACCCAGTACTTC. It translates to CASTPAGYPRETQYF.

This chain's CDR3 is CASSLSENIQYF. As DNA, the CDR3 is TGTGCCAGCAGCTTATCGGAAAACATTCAGTACTTC. The chain carries TRBV7-9 and TRBJ2-4, with no clear D. From germline, CDR1 is SEHNR and CDR2 FQNEAQ (reference sequence). V dropped 2 bases and J dropped 5 bases, with 4 bases sitting between them. This CDR3 has 12 residues.

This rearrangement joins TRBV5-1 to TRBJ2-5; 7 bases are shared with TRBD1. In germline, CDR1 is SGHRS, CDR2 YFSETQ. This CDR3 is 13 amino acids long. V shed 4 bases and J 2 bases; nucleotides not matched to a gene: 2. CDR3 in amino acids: CASSEGQQETQYF. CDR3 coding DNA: TGCGCCAGCAGCGAGGGACAGCAAGAGACCCAGTACTTC.

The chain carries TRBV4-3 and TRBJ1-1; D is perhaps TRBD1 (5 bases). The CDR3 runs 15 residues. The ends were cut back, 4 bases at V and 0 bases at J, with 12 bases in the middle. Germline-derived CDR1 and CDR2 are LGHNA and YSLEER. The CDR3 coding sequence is TGCGCCAGCAGCCTAGACGGGGGGTTGAACACTGAAGCTTTCTTT. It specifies CASSLDGGLNTEAFF.

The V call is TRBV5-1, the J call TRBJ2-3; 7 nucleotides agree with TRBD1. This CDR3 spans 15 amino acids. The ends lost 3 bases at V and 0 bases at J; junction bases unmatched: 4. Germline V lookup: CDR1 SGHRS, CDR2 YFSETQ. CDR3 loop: CASSSTGFSTDTQYF. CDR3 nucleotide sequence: TGCGCCAGCAGCTCGACAGGGTTTAGCACAGATACGCAGTATTTT.

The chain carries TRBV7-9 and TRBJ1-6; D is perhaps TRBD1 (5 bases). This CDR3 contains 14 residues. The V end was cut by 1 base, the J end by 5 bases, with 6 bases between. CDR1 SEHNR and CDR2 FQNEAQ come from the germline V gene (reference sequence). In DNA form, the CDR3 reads TGTGCCAGCAGCTTAGGCAGGGATAATTCACCCCTCCACTTT. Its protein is CASSLGRDNSPLHF.

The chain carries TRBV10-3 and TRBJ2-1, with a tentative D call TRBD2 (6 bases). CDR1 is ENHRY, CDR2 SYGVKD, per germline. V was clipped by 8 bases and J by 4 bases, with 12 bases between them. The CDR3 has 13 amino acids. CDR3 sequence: CAIAEDYYNEQFF. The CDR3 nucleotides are TGTGCCATCGCCGAGGACTATTACAATGAGCAGTTCTTC.